This TCR beta chain was identified during a study of Ad26.COV2.S vaccination and SARS-CoV-2 variants. On the study more broadly: Ad26.COV2.S arm of COV1001 included the donor.

The V and J ends lost 2 bases and 6 bases, in that order; junction bases with no gene match: 6. The CDR3 covers 14 residues. CDR1 and CDR2 from the germline V gene are LNHDA and SQIVND (reference sequence). As for treatment: 19 received Ad26.COV2.S at low or high dose, single or two shots; about 5 received placebo; per-sample allocation not given. Specimen acquisition occurred on day 63 following the initial vaccine or placebo injection. Whoever gave the sample was an adult aged 18-55 years in Boston. Repertoires were generated with immunoSEQ multiplex PCR, while TCRdb's copy carries only in-frame clones and drops some. Of a few hundred thousand clones in the sample, around 93% were seen once.

The sequence was collected from a person aged 18 to 65 who received the Ad26.COV2.S COVID-19 vaccine or a placebo. Sequences were derived from peripheral blood, sampled in a trial of Ad26.COV2.S vaccine versus placebo. This chain uses TRBV19 with TRBJ2-7; TRBD2 agrees at 8 bases. CDR3 protein: CASSISLAAGEQYF. For the CDR3, the DNA is TGTGCCAGTAGTATATCACTAGCGGCAGGCGAGCAGTACTTC.